This entry lists 27 T cell receptor beta chains sequenced from one sample in a study of cytomegalovirus exposure and HLA in healthy donors. Only in-frame clones appear in the TCRdb table, and some are missing; sequencing was by immunoSEQ multiplex PCR. The table shows about 160,000 clones, with about nine tenths occurring only once. The sample was PBMCs. The origin of the receptors is a woman aged 18-30 years in good health and CMV-seropositive.

In this sample, this clone turned up once. J is TRBJ2-2 and V is TRBV7-3; TRBD1 might be the D (5 bases). Germline values: CDR1 SGHTA, CDR2 FQGTGA. This CDR3 has 16 residues. With 1 base removed from V and 0 bases from J, the gap between germline ends came to 9 bases. DNA of the CDR3: TGTGCCAGCAGCTTAAGAGACAGCCCGAACACCGGGGAGCTGTTTTTT. This sequence encodes CASSLRDSPNTGELFF. The full variable domain, its missing parts supplied by reference TRBV7-3 and TRBJ2-2, is GAGVSQTPSNKVTEKGKYVELRCDPISGHTALYWYRQSLGQGPEFLIYFQGTGAADDSGLPNDRFFAVRPEGSVSTLKIQRTERGDSAVYLCASSLRDSPNTGELFFGEGSRLTVL.

The J gene is TRBJ2-2, the V gene TRBV5-4, with TRBD2 matching over 8 bases. Losses at the gene ends were 5 bases for V and 4 bases for J; bases not matched to a gene: 4. From germline, CDR1 is SGHNT and CDR2 YYREEE (reference sequence). The CDR3 consists of 14 residues. The CDR3 DNA sequence: TGTGCCAGCAGTTTCGGGACTAGCACCGGGGAGCTGTTTTTT. It translates to CASSFGTSTGELFF. Complete variable domain (other parts from reference TRBV5-4 and TRBJ2-2): ETGVTQSPTHLIKTRGQQVTLRCSSQSGHNTVSWYQQALGQGPQFIFQYYREEENGRGNFPPRFSGLQFPNYSSELNVNALELDDSALYLCASSFGTSTGELFFGEGSRLTVL.

V and J are TRBV7-8 and TRBJ2-4, with a weak D call TRBD2 (7 bases). The CDR3 is 16 amino acids. V gave up 1 base and J gave up 0 bases, with 10 bases separating them. The germline CDR1 and CDR2 sequences are SGHVS and FQNEAQ. The CDR3: CASSLEGGGAKNIQYF. Here the CDR3 DNA reads TGTGCCAGCAGCTTAGAAGGGGGGGGAGCCAAAAACATTCAGTACTTC.

The CDR3 region has the DNA TGTGCCAGCAGTTACGGACAGTACTCCTACAATGAGCAGTTCTTC. The encoded protein is CASSYGQYSYNEQFF. The rearrangement links TRBV6-5 to TRBJ2-1; TRBD1 is a possible D gene (6 bases). The CDR3 runs to 15 residues. The V end was cut by 2 bases, the J end by 0 bases, with 8 bases between. The germline gives CDR1 MNHEY, CDR2 SVGAGI.

This clone was counted once. The chain links TRBV29-1 to TRBJ1-1; unclear D gene. V gave up 7 bases and J gave up 0 bases, with 12 bases separating them. The CDR3 covers 13 residues. CDR1 is SQVTM, CDR2 ANQGSEA, per germline. The CDR3 DNA reads TGCAGCGCCTGGTGGGCCCTGAACACTGAAGCTTTCTTT. As protein: CSAWWALNTEAFF.

This clone has more than one count but fewer than ten. The chain is built from TRBV2 and TRBJ2-7, with a tentative D call TRBD1 (6 bases). CDR3 length equals 14 residues. Germline-derived CDR1 and CDR2 are SNHLY and FYNNEI. The V end lost 8 bases, the J end lost 5 bases, and 19 bases lay between the germline ends. As DNA, the CDR3 is TGTGCCAGCGTCAATGGGGGCGCAGTCGACGAGCAGTACTTC. This encodes CASVNGGAVDEQYF.

This clone was counted once. The chain links TRBV19 to TRBJ1-1; the match to TRBD1 covers 7 bases. Germline V gives CDR1 LNHDA, CDR2 SQIVND (reference sequence). CDR3 size: 15 residues. V lost 6 bases, J lost 1 base, and 8 bases stayed unmatched. CDR3: CASRRTGRSNTEAFF. In DNA form, the CDR3 reads TGTGCCAGTAGGCGGACAGGAAGATCGAACACTGAAGCTTTCTTT.

The chain's CDR3 is CASSLASSILDTQYF. Here the CDR3 DNA reads TGTGCCAGCAGCTTAGCGTCTAGCATATTAGATACGCAGTATTTT. V usage is TRBV7-6 and J usage is TRBJ2-3, with a weak D call TRBD2 (5 bases). The V end was cut by 0 bases, the J end by 5 bases, with 12 bases between. CDR1 is SGHVS, CDR2 FNYEAQ, per germline. This CDR3 spans 15 amino acids.

The CDR3, as DNA: TGTGCCAGCAGCCAACATGATGCTGGAAACACCATATATTTT. This gives the protein CASSQHDAGNTIYF. The gene calls are TRBV7-2 and TRBJ1-3; D call uncertain. This CDR3 has 14 residues. V lost 5 bases and J 2 bases, leaving 10 bases between the germline ends. From germline, CDR1 is SGHTA and CDR2 FQGNSA.

The chain joins TRBV28 to TRBJ2-1; 8 bases match TRBD2. The V and J ends lost 3 bases and 8 bases, in that order; junction bases with no gene match: 15. CDR3 size: 17 residues. From germline, CDR1 is MDHEN and CDR2 SYDVKM. CDR3 nucleotides: TGTGCCAGCAGTTTTCGGGGGGCGCCCGGGAGGGGCGATGAGCAGTTCTTC. Amino acids: CASSFRGAPGRGDEQFF.

The chain couples TRBV4-3 to TRBJ2-7; 7 nucleotides agree with TRBD2. Germline V gene lookup returns CDR1 LGHNA and CDR2 YSLEER. J lost 2 bases, V lost 4 bases, and 2 bases had no gene match. The CDR3 runs 13 residues. The DNA for the CDR3 is TGCGCCAGCAGCCCTGGACTAGCCTACGAGCAGTACTTC. Amino acid sequence: CASSPGLAYEQYF.

The chain links TRBV18 to TRBJ1-4; 7 positions agree with TRBD1. With 3 bases clipped from V and 13 bases from J, the junction kept 5 bases outside the gene matches. Looked up from germline, CDR1 is KGHSH and CDR2 is LQKENI. This CDR3 has 12 residues. The CDR3 nucleotides are TGTGCCAGCTCACCGGGGACAGAAGGACTGTTTTTT. This codes for CASSPGTEGLFF.

This clone was observed once. V and J are TRBV4-3 and TRBJ2-4; TRBD1 matches 10 bases. The germline CDR1 and CDR2 sequences are LGHNA and YSLEER. The CDR3 spans 19 residues. V was pared by 0 bases and J by 0 bases, with 8 bases of the junction left unmatched. CDR3 nucleotide sequence: TGCGCCAGCAGCCAAGAATCGGGACAGGGGAAGAGAGCCAAAAACATTCAGTACTTC. Protein product: CASSQESGQGKRAKNIQYF.

The chain has TRBV19 and TRBJ2-7; maybe TRBD2 (7 bases). This CDR3 contains 15 residues. The ends were cut back, 4 bases at V and 3 bases at J, with 16 bases in the middle. Germline CDR1 LNHDA, CDR2 SQIVND (reference sequence). DNA for the CDR3: TGTGCCAGTAGTACGGGCGGCGGGGGCAACTACGAGCAGTACTTC. Translating it yields CASSTGGGGNYEQYF.

This rearrangement joins TRBV10-3 to TRBJ2-7, with TRBD2 matching 13 bases. V trimming: 2 bases; J trimming: 3 bases; junction bases outside the gene matches: 4. This CDR3 contains 16 residues. Germline V gene sequence: CDR1 ENHRY, CDR2 SYGVKD. The CDR3 bases are TGTGCCATCAGTGAGGGACTAGCGGGAGCGTTCTACGAGCAGTACTTC. It specifies CAISEGLAGAFYEQYF.

This clone was detected only once. The chain has TRBV25-1 and TRBJ1-5; maybe TRBD1 (6 bases). The CDR3 is 14 amino acids. The germline gives CDR1 MGHDK, CDR2 SYGVNS. V was clipped by 10 bases and J by 6 bases, with 19 bases between them. For the CDR3, the DNA is TGTGCCACCCAGCCACAGGGAATGAGTCAGCCCCAGCATTTT. Its protein product is CATQPQGMSQPQHF.

Only one count was recorded for this clone. This chain connects TRBV20-1 to TRBJ2-2; perhaps TRBD1 as D (6 bases). Germline V gene lookup returns CDR1 DFQATT and CDR2 SNEGSKA (reference sequence). V lost 7 bases and J 3 bases, leaving 6 bases between the germline ends. The CDR3 length is 11 residues. The CDR3 nucleotides read TGCAGTGGGACAGACACCGGGGAGCTGTTTTTT. Translated, it gives CSGTDTGELFF.

This chain links TRBV11-2 with TRBJ2-1; TRBD2 agrees at 14 bases. From germline, CDR1 is SGHAT and CDR2 FQNNGV. The CDR3 is 15 amino acids. V gave up 4 bases and J gave up 7 bases; unmatched junction bases: 3. The CDR3 loop is CASSWTSGRLNEQFF. CDR3 coding DNA: TGTGCCAGCAGCTGGACTAGCGGGAGGTTAAATGAGCAGTTCTTC.

The chain has TRBV7-2 and TRBJ2-7; D might be TRBD1 (6 bases). The CDR3 is 15 amino acids. Per the germline V gene, CDR1 is SGHTA and CDR2 is FQGNSA. Trimming removed 1 base at V and 6 bases at J, with 16 bases between. As DNA, the CDR3 is TGTGCCAGCAGCTTAGTAGGCAGGGGAACTACCGAGCAGTACTTC. Translation gives CASSLVGRGTTEQYF. Based on the CDR3 plus reference TRBV7-2 and TRBJ2-7, the full variable domain is GAGVSQSPSNKVTEKGKDVELRCDPISGHTALYWYRQSLGQGLEFLIYFQGNSAPDKSGLPSDRFSAERTGGSVSTLTIQRTQQEDSAVYLCASSLVGRGTTEQYFGPGTRLTVT.

As for this clone: Other DNA sequences in this specimen translate into the identical CDR3. This chain links TRBV27 with TRBJ2-1; TRBD2 aligns across 9 bases. Germline V CDR1 and CDR2: MNHEY, SMNVEV (reference sequence). With 3 bases clipped from V and 4 bases from J, the junction kept 1 base outside the gene matches. The CDR3 is 14 residues long. The CDR3 nucleotides read TGTGCCAGCAGTTTTCTAGCGGGGTACAATGAGCAGTTCTTC. It is translated as CASSFLAGYNEQFF.

The chain couples TRBV29-1 to TRBJ1-1; tentatively, D is TRBD1 (6 bases). CDR3 length: 13 residues. CDR1 is SQVTM, CDR2 ANQGSEA, per germline. The V end lost 7 bases, the J end lost 1 base, and 13 bases lay between the germline ends. The CDR3 nucleotides are TGCAGCGCTTCGACAGGCCGGAACACTGAAGCTTTCTTT. Its translation is CSASTGRNTEAFF.

The genes are TRBV18 and TRBJ2-6, with D perhaps matching TRBD1 (5 bases). The germline V gene encodes CDR1 KGHSH and CDR2 LQKENI. V was clipped by 3 bases and J by 6 bases, with 15 bases between them. The CDR3 spans 16 residues. CDR3 protein: CASSPYADSAANVLTF. The CDR3, as DNA: TGTGCCAGCTCACCTTACGCCGACAGTGCGGCCAACGTCCTGACTTTC. Drawing the rest from reference TRBV18 and TRBJ2-6, the complete variable domain is NAGVMQNPRHLVRRRGQEARLRCSPMKGHSHVYWYRQLPEEGLKFMVYLQKENIIDESGMPKERFSAEFPKEGPSILRIQQVVRGDSAAYFCASSPYADSAANVLTFGAGSRLTVL.

This clone was recorded only once. This chain connects TRBV28 to TRBJ2-1; D gene unclear. CDR1 and CDR2 from the germline V gene are MDHEN and SYDVKM. This CDR3 region has 11 residues. With 2 bases removed from V and 12 bases from J, the gap between germline ends came to 8 bases. Here the CDR3 DNA reads TGTGCCAGCAGTTTACGACTGAGGCAGTTCTTC. Translating it yields CASSLRLRQFF.

The V and J genes are TRBV6-5 and TRBJ1-2; D uncertain. Trimming cost V 3 bases and J 1 base, with 12 bases left between them. CDR1 is MNHEY and CDR2 is SVGAGI in the germline V gene. The CDR3 consists of 15 residues. The CDR3 here is CASSYMVGLNYGYTF. The DNA of the CDR3 is TGTGCCAGCAGTTATATGGTAGGACTTAACTATGGCTACACCTTC.

On this clone itself: One end of the junction is discordant with germline, which a read error may explain. The gene calls are TRBV18 and TRBJ2-2; 7 bases are shared with TRBD2. This CDR3 comprises 16 residues. Germline loops: CDR1 KGHSH, CDR2 LQKENI. CDR3 nucleotide sequence: TGTGCCAGCTCTCCACCGGGACTACTGAACACCGGGGAGCTGTTTTTT. It codes for CASSPPGLLNTGELFF.

This clone was recorded once. J is TRBJ1-5 and V is TRBV30, with 9 bases identical to TRBD1. This CDR3 is built from 16 residues. In germline, CDR1 is GTSNPN, CDR2 SVGIG (reference sequence). Trimming took 2 bases from V and 9 from J; bases not matched to a gene: 14. CDR3 DNA: TGTGCCTGGAGTCCACTAGGGACAGGGATGGAAGCGCCCCAGCATTTT. Translated: CAWSPLGTGMEAPQHF.

CDR3 sequence reads: CAWSLGGLYNEQFF. Here the CDR3 DNA reads TGTGCCTGGAGTCTGGGGGGTCTCTACAATGAGCAGTTCTTC. The J gene is TRBJ2-1, the V gene TRBV30; weak D call: TRBD2 (6 bases). The germline V and J ends were trimmed by 2 bases and 3 bases, with 11 bases remaining between them. CDR1 GTSNPN and CDR2 SVGIG come from the germline V gene (reference sequence). The CDR3 totals 14 residues. The complete variable domain, with remaining parts taken from reference TRBV30 and TRBJ2-1, reads SQTIHQWPATLVQPVGSPLSLECTVEGTSNPNLYWYRQAAGRGLQLLFYSVGIGQISSEVPQNLSASRPQDRQFILSSKKLLLSDSGFYLCAWSLGGLYNEQFFGPGTRLTVL.